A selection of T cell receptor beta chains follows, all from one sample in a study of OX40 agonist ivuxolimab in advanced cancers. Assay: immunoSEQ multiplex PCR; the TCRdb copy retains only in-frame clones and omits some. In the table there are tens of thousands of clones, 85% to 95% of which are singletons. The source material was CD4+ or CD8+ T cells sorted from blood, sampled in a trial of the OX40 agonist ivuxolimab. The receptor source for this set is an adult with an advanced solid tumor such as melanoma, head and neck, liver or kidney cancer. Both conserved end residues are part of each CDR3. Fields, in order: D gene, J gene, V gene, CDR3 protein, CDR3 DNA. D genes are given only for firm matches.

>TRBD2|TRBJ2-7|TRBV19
CASSPRLAETYEQYF
TGTGCCAGTAGTCCCAGACTAGCGGAGACCTACGAGCAGTACTTC
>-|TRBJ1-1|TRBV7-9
CASSYLGTEAFF
TGTGCCAGCTCCTATTTGGGCACTGAAGCTTTCTTT
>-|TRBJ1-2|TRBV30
CAWSYLTDNYGYTF
TGTGCCTGGAGTTACCTGACAGATAACTATGGCTACACCTTC
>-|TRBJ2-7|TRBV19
CASGDPSYEQYF
TGTGCCAGTGGGGATCCTTCCTACGAGCAGTACTTC
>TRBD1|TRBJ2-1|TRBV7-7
CASSQGPGTGYNEQFF
TGTGCTAGCAGCCAAGGTCCCGGGACAGGGTACAATGAGCAGTTCTTC
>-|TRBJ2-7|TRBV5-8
CATDGYEQYF
TGTGCCACCGATGGATACGAGCAGTACTTC
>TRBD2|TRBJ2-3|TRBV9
CASSVTGLAITDTQYF
TGTGCCAGCAGCGTAACCGGACTAGCGATCACAGATACGCAGTATTTT
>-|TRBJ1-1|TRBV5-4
CASSLGPMNTEAFF
TGTGCCAGCAGCTTAGGGCCTATGAACACTGAAGCTTTCTTT
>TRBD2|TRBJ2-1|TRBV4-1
CASSARRDYVNEQFF
TGCGCCAGCAGCGCTCGAAGGGACTACGTTAATGAGCAGTTCTTC
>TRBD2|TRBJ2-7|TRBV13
CASSLVAAGGYEQYF
TGTGCCAGCAGCTTAGTTGCAGCGGGAGGGTACGAGCAGTACTTC